This TCR beta chain was obtained from a study of cytomegalovirus exposure and HLA in healthy donors. The CDR3 totals 17 residues. With 1 base clipped from V and 0 bases from J, the junction kept 8 bases outside the gene matches. Per the germline V gene, CDR1 is SGDLS and CDR2 is YYNGEE. Study observations and caveats: The tendency of first-cohort TCR clusters to co-occur in the 100 to 150 validation repertoires was identified by a subsequent analysis. Accounts indicate the classifier identified cytomegalovirus status with strong specificity and sensitivity. The study flagged about 150 TCR beta chains as cytomegalovirus-associated. Many donors shared some public TCRs, even though most TCR sequences were rare.

The repertoire was sequenced with immunoSEQ multiplex PCR; TCRdb's copy has only in-frame clones and lacks some. The table includes approximately 97,000 clones, approximately 94% detected once. A note on this clone: Its antigen is still unknown.

This TCR was sampled from a woman between 18 and 29 years old in good health and CMV-seronegative. The chain employs TRBV9 and TRBJ1-1; 8 bases map to TRBD1. The sequenced material came from PBMCs. CDR3 DNA sequence: TGTGCCAGCAGCGTAAAACAGGGGGGAATCATGAACACTGAAGCTTTCTTT. Translating it yields CASSVKQGGIMNTEAFF. The full variable domain, rest sourced from reference TRBV9 and TRBJ1-1, is DSGVTQTPKHLITATGQRVTLRCSPRSGDLSVYWYQQSLDQGLQFLIQYYNGEERAKGNILERFSAQQFPDLHSELNLSSLELGDSALYFCASSVKQGGIMNTEAFFGQGTRLTVV.